This T cell receptor (beta chain) was found in a study of blood T cell repertoires in COVID-19. Study in general: COVID-19 samples from acute and convalescent phases originated in the United States, Italy and Spain. The analysed material was cDNA or gDNA that came from T cells, B-cell-depleted T cells, or PBMCs.

Clones were sequenced by immunoSEQ multiplex PCR, and TCRdb holds only the in-frame ones, with some missing. This sample carries hundreds of thousands of clones, around 88% of them seen once, and the ten largest clones take around 13%. This sequence originates from a woman between 65 and 79 years old with COVID-19, enrolled during active disease. Material: peripheral blood.

The DNA of the CDR3 is TGTGCCAGCAGCCAAGCGGGGGTAACCACAGATACGCAGTATTTT. Encoded protein: CASSQAGVTTDTQYF. The chain employs TRBV3-1 (or the pseudogene TRBV3-2) and TRBJ2-3; D may be TRBD2 (6 bases). The CDR3 is made up of 15 amino acids. Germline CDR1 is LGHDT and CDR2 is YNNKEL (reference sequence). The V end was cut by 1 base, the J end by 2 bases, with 10 bases between.